Each of the 13 T cell receptor beta chains below was sequenced from the same sample in a study of shared clonotypes between healthy human individuals. Naive CD8 cells lacked CD45RO and underwent positive selection for CCR7, leaving out terminally differentiated effector memory CD45RA+ cells. The repertoire was sequenced with immunoSEQ multiplex PCR; TCRdb's copy has only in-frame clones and lacks some. The table records fewer than 850,000 clones, 90% to 97% of them present only once. The sequenced sample consisted of naive CD8+ T cells sorted from blood. These receptors all stem from a man aged 30 to 39 in good health.

This chain connects TRBV27 to TRBJ2-7; the D gene is possibly TRBD1 (6 bases). The CDR3 is made up of 15 amino acids. V was clipped by 2 bases and J by 4 bases, with 15 bases between them. Germline values: CDR1 MNHEY, CDR2 SMNVEV (reference sequence). The CDR3 sequence is CASSLGGQWDYEQYF. The CDR3 region has the DNA TGTGCCAGCAGTTTAGGCGGACAGTGGGATTACGAGCAGTACTTC.

This sequence joins TRBV7-9 and TRBJ2-7; perhaps TRBD1 as D (8 bases). Looked up from germline, CDR1 is SEHNR and CDR2 is FQNEAQ (reference sequence). The CDR3 totals 15 residues. Trimming took off 5 bases at V and 5 bases at J, with 19 bases between the two ends. The CDR3 sequence is CASSPGTGLGDEQYF. CDR3 in DNA: TGTGCCAGCAGCCCCGGGACAGGACTAGGAGACGAGCAGTACTTC.

With regard to this clone: Other DNA sequences in this sample translate to the same CDR3. The genes are TRBV19 and TRBJ2-1; TRBD2 aligns across 7 bases. After removal of 3 bases from V and 6 bases from J, the junction contained 8 bases not matched to a gene. Germline V gives CDR1 LNHDA, CDR2 SQIVND (reference sequence). The CDR3 is made up of 15 amino acids. CDR3 in DNA: TGTGCCAGTAGTATTCTCGCGGGAGCAGGCAATGAGCAGTTCTTC. Protein: CASSILAGAGNEQFF.

This chain joins TRBV5-1 and TRBJ2-3, with D unresolved. Germline CDR1 reads SGHRS; CDR2 reads YFSETQ. The length of the CDR3 is 15 residues. The ends were cut back, 3 bases at V and 8 bases at J, with 19 bases in the middle. DNA of the CDR3: TGCGCCAGCAGCTACAACCCAGACCTTCGGAGTACGCAGTATTTT. Translation gives CASSYNPDLRSTQYF.

V is TRBV27 and J is TRBJ1-5; D not resolved. The V gene lost 3 bases and the J gene lost 3 bases, with 9 bases spanning the gap. CDR1 and CDR2 (germline): MNHEY, SMNVEV (reference sequence). CDR3 length: 14 amino acids. CDR3 DNA: TGTGCCAGCAGTTTCGGCAGTACCAATCAGCCCCAGCATTTT. It yields the protein CASSFGSTNQPQHF.

With respect to this clone: The sample has other DNA sequences that encode this CDR3 too. The rearrangement uses TRBV28 and TRBJ2-3; weak D call: TRBD1 (6 bases). The CDR3 contains 14 residues. The V gene lost 3 bases and the J gene lost 0 bases, with 7 bases spanning the gap. Germline CDR1 and CDR2: MDHEN and SYDVKM. As DNA, the CDR3 is TGTGCCAGCAGTTTTACAGGGAGCACAGATACGCAGTATTTT. Residues: CASSFTGSTDTQYF.

V and J are TRBV27 and TRBJ2-2, with 14 nucleotides matching TRBD2. V was clipped by 6 bases and J by 6 bases; unmatched bases: 9. The CDR3 extends over 17 amino acids. Germline V CDR1 and CDR2: MNHEY, SMNVEV (reference sequence). The CDR3 region is CASRGLAGDLRPGELFF. The CDR3 DNA follows: TGTGCCAGCAGGGGACTAGCGGGAGATCTCCGCCCCGGGGAGCTGTTTTTT.

The chain combines TRBV29-1 with TRBJ2-2; 7 nucleotides agree with TRBD1. The CDR3 sequence is 13 residues long. Germline loops: CDR1 SQVTM, CDR2 ANQGSEA. The junction had 3 bases not matched to a gene; V was cut back by 8 bases and J by 0 bases. The CDR3 sequence: CSHRGANTGELFF. DNA for the CDR3: TGCAGCCACAGGGGCGCGAACACCGGGGAGCTGTTTTTT.

The V and J genes are TRBV9 and TRBJ2-1; D may correspond to TRBD1 or TRBD2 (5 bases each). Germline lookup yields CDR1 SGDLS and CDR2 YYNGEE. The CDR3 runs to 17 residues. V was pared by 0 bases and J by 3 bases, with 16 bases between. CDR3 DNA: TGTGCCAGCAGCGTAGAGGACGGGACCAACAACTACAATGAGCAGTTCTTC. This codes for CASSVEDGTNNYNEQFF.

The chain joins TRBV18 to TRBJ2-1; D might be TRBD2 (8 bases). This CDR3 is built from 20 residues. V gave up 3 bases and J gave up 3 bases, with 27 bases separating them. Germline V gives CDR1 KGHSH, CDR2 LQKENI. CDR3 protein: CASSPGQRFPTSGIYNEQFF. The CDR3 nucleotides read TGTGCCAGCTCACCGGGACAGAGGTTCCCAACTAGCGGTATCTACAATGAGCAGTTCTTC. Full variable domain (missing parts from reference TRBV18 and TRBJ2-1): NAGVMQNPRHLVRRRGQEARLRCSPMKGHSHVYWYRQLPEEGLKFMVYLQKENIIDESGMPKERFSAEFPKEGPSILRIQQVVRGDSAAYFCASSPGQRFPTSGIYNEQFFGPGTRLTVL.

Points on this clone: The junction differs from germline at one of its ends, possibly a read error. DNA for the CDR3: TGCAGCGTCGAAGCTAGCGGGAGAGGCGATGAGCAGTTCTTC. The encoded protein is CSVEASGRGDEQFF. The chain employs TRBV29-1 and TRBJ2-1; 10 bases fit TRBD2. Germline CDR1 is SQVTM and CDR2 is ANQGSEA. The CDR3 loop spans 14 amino acids.

The chain uses TRBV19 and TRBJ2-7; TRBD2 matches 9 bases. The germline V gene has CDR1 LNHDA and CDR2 SQIVND (reference sequence). J was trimmed by 0 bases and V by 0 bases; bases with no gene match: 0. This CDR3 has 15 residues. The CDR3 loop reads CASSIDSGSSYEQYF. The CDR3 nucleotides read TGTGCCAGTAGTATAGATAGCGGGAGCTCCTACGAGCAGTACTTC.

The chain carries TRBV6-4 and TRBJ1-2, with D tentatively TRBD1 (5 bases). V dropped 3 bases and J dropped 3 bases, with 11 bases sitting between them. CDR1 and CDR2 from the germline V gene are MRHNA and SNTAGT. The CDR3 totals 14 residues. The CDR3 spells CASSEGTAYYGYTF. Here the CDR3 DNA reads TGTGCCAGCAGTGAAGGGACCGCATACTATGGCTACACCTTC.